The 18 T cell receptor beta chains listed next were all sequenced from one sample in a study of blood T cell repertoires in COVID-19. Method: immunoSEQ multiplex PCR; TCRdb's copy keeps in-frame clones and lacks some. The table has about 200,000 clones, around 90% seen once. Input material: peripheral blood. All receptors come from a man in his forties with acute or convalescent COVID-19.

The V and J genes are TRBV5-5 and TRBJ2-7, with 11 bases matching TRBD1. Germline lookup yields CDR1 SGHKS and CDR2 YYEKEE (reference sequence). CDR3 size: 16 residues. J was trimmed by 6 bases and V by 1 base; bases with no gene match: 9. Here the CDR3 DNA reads TGTGCCAGCAGCTTGCTACCGACCGGGACAGGGGGCGAGCAGTACTTC. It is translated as CASSLLPTGTGGEQYF.

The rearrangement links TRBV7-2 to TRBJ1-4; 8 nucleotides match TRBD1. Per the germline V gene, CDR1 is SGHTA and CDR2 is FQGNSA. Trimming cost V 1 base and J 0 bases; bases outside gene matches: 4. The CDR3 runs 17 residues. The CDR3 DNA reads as TGTGCCAGCAGCTTAGAAGGACAGGGACCAACTAATGAAAAACTGTTTTTT. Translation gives CASSLEGQGPTNEKLFF.

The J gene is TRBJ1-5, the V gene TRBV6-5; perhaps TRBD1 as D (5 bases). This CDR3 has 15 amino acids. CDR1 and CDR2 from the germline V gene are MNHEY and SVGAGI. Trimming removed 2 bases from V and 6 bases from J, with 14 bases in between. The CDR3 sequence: CASSYARPGSQPQHF. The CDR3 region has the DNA TGTGCCAGCAGTTACGCTAGGCCAGGGTCTCAGCCCCAGCATTTT.

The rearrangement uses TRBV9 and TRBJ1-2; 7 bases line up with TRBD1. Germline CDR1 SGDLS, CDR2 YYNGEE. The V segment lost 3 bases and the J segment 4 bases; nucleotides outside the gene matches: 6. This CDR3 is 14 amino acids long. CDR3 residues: CASSAETGFYGYTF. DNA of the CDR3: TGTGCCAGCAGCGCGGAGACAGGGTTCTATGGCTACACCTTC.

This CDR3 is CASSVGGSYEQYF. As DNA, the CDR3 is TGTGCCAGCAGCGTCGGAGGCTCCTACGAGCAGTACTTC. V usage is TRBV9 and J usage is TRBJ2-7; D perhaps matches TRBD2 (5 bases). This CDR3 region has 13 residues. With 2 bases removed from V and 0 bases from J, the gap between germline ends came to 6 bases. The germline CDR1 and CDR2 sequences are SGDLS and YYNGEE.

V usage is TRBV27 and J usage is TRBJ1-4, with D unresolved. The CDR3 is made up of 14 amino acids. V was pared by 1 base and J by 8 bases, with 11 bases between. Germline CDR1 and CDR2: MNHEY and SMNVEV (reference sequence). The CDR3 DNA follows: TGTGCCAGCAGTTTATATCGTCATGGCGAAAAACTGTTTTTT. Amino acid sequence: CASSLYRHGEKLFF.

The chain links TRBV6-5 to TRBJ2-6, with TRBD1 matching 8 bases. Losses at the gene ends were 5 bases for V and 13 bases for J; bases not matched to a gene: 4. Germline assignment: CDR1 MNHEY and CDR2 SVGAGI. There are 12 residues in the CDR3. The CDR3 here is CASSRQGKVLTF. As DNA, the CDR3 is TGTGCCAGCAGTAGACAGGGGAAGGTCCTGACTTTC.

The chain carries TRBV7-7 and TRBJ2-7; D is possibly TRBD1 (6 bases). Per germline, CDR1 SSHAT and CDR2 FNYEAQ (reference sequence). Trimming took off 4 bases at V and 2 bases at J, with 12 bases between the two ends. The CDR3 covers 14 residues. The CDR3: CASSYPQGTYEQYF. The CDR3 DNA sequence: TGTGCCAGCAGCTACCCCCAGGGGACCTACGAGCAGTACTTC.

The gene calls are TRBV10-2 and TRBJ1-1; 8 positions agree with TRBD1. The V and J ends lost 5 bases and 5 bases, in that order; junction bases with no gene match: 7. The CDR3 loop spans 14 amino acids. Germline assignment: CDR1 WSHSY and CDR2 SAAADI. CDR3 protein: CASSPQGAQTEAFF. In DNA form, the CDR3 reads TGCGCCAGCAGTCCTCAGGGGGCGCAGACTGAAGCTTTCTTT.

This CDR3 reads CASSITFQGASGNTIYF. The CDR3 DNA sequence: TGTGCCAGTAGTATAACTTTCCAGGGGGCGTCTGGAAACACCATATATTTT. The V gene is TRBV19, the J gene TRBJ1-3; the match to TRBD1 covers 8 bases. This CDR3 is built from 17 residues. CDR1 is LNHDA and CDR2 is SQIVND in the germline V gene (reference sequence). V shed 2 bases and J 1 base; nucleotides not matched to a gene: 7.

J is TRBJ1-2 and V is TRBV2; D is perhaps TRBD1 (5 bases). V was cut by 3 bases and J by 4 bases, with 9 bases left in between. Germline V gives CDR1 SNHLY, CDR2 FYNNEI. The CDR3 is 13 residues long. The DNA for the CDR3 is TGTGCCAGCAGTGATGGGGCATCCTATGGCTACACCTTC. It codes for CASSDGASYGYTF.

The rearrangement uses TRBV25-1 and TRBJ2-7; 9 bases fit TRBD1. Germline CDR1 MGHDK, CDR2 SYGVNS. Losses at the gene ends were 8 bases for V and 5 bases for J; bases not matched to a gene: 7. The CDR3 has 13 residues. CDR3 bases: TGTGCCAGCTCGGGACAGGGTAGGGACGAGCAGTACTTC. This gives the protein CASSGQGRDEQYF.

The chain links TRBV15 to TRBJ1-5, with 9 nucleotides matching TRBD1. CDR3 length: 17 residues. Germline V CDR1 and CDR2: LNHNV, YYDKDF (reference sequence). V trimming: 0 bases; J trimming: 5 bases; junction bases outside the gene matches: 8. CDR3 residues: CATSRDLGQGLHQPQHF. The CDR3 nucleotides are TGTGCCACCAGCAGAGATCTGGGACAGGGACTCCATCAGCCCCAGCATTTT.

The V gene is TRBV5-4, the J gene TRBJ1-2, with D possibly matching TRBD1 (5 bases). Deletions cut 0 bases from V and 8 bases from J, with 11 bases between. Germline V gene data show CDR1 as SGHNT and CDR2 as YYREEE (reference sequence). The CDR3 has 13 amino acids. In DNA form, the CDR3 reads TGTGCCAGCAGCTTGGACAGGACGGGCGGCTACACCTTC. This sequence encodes CASSLDRTGGYTF.

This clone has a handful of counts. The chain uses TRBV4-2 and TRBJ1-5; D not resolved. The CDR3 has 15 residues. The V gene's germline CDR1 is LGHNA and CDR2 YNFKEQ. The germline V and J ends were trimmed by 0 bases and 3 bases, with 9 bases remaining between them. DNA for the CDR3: TGTGCCAGCAGCCAAGAGTTGGCGGCCAATCAGCCCCAGCATTTT. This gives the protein CASSQELAANQPQHF.

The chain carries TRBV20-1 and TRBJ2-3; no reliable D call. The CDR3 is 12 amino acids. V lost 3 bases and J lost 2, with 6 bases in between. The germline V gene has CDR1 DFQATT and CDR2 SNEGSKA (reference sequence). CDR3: CSASFNTDTQYF. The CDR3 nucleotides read TGCAGTGCTAGTTTCAACACAGATACGCAGTATTTT.

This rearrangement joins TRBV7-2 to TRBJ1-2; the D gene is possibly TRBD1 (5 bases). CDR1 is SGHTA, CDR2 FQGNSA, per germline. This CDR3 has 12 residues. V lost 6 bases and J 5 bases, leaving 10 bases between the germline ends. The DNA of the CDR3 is TGTGCCAGCAGTGTCTCAGGGTATGGCTACACCTTC. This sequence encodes CASSVSGYGYTF.

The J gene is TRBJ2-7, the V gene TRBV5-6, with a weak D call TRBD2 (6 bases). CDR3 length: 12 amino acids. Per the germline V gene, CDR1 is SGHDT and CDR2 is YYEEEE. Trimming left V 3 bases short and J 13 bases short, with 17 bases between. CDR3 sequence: CASSWRGRPLYF. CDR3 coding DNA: TGTGCCAGCAGCTGGCGGGGCAGACCCCTATACTTC.